The rows below give T cell receptor beta chains drawn from one sample of a study of immune evolution from preneoplasia to lung adenocarcinoma. Produced via immunoSEQ multiplex PCR; TCRdb's table is partial and in-frame only. The sample contains some 8,200 clones, about four fifths of which appear only once. The sequenced sample was FFPE adjacent normal lung tissue. These receptors all stem from a person aged 55-80 years with lung adenocarcinoma. Each CDR3 is given with its conserved first and last residue. The D gene is left open where the match is weak. The size of a clone is reported for some rows only, either as once, few or many, or as a class for expanded clones.

. TRBJ1-5 . TRBV19 TGTGCCAGTAGTACCCTGGGACTACACAATCAGCCCCAGCATTTT CASSTLGLHNQPQHF
. TRBJ2-3 . TRBV28 TGTGCCAGCAGTTCGATAGGCCGCCGGGGCACAGATACGCAGTATTTT CASSSIGRRGTDTQYF
once TRBJ1-5 . TRBV30 TGTGCCTGGAGTGTAAGGGACAAAAATCAGCCCCAGCATTTT CAWSVRDKNQPQHF
. TRBJ1-1 . TRBV5-1 TGCGCCAGCAGGGCGGGGGTTATGAACACTGAAGCTTTCTTT CASRAGVMNTEAFF
. TRBJ2-7 . TRBV10-2 TGCGCCAGCAGTGAGTGGCAGGAATTTTACGAGCAGTACTTC CASSEWQEFYEQYF
. TRBJ2-5 . TRBV5-4 TGTGCCAGCAGCTTGGCCGGGATAATCCAAGAGACCCAGTACTTC CASSLAGIIQETQYF
. TRBJ1-3 . TRBV6-5 TGTGCCAGCCTAAGTCGCTCTGGAAACACCATATATTTT CASLSRSGNTIYF
. TRBJ2-7 TRBD1 TRBV28 TGTGCCAGCAGTTCGAACGGACAGGGCTACGAGCAGTACTTC CASSSNGQGYEQYF
. TRBJ2-3 TRBD2 TRBV4-1 TGCGCCAGCAGCCAACCGAGCGGGGGGACAGATACGCAGTATTTT CASSQPSGGTDTQYF
. TRBJ2-1 . TRBV5-1 TGCGCCAGCAGCAGGGGATATGGGTACAATGAGCAGTTCTTC CASSRGYGYNEQFF
. TRBJ1-2 . TRBV5-4 TGTGCCAGCAGCGCCTCAGGCAACTATGGCTACACCTTC CASSASGNYGYTF
. TRBJ1-1 TRBD1 TRBV5-1 TGCGCCAGCAGCTTAGAAAGGGACAGGGTGGGGACTGAAGCTTTCTTT CASSLERDRVGTEAFF
. TRBJ2-1 . TRBV5-1 TGCGCCAGCAGCTTAGCGGGCCATTACAATGAGCAGTTCTTC CASSLAGHYNEQFF
. TRBJ2-3 TRBD2 TRBV2 TGTGCCAGCAGTGTTGGTAGCGGGAGCACAGATACGCAGTATTTT CASSVGSGSTDTQYF
. TRBJ1-1 . TRBV7-8 TGTGCCAGCAGCTGGCAGGACACTGAAGCTTTCTTT CASSWQDTEAFF
. TRBJ2-3 TRBD2 TRBV18 TGTGCCAGCTCACCACCCGTCGCGGGGGGGCCTGATACGCAGTATTTT CASSPPVAGGPDTQYF
large TRBJ2-6 . TRBV6-1 TGTGCCAGCAGTGTTCCCGGGGCCAACGTCCTGACTTTC CASSVPGANVLTF
. TRBJ2-1 TRBD2 TRBV28 TGTGCCAGCCGGACCGGGACTAGCGTCTATGATGAGCAGTTCTTC CASRTGTSVYDEQFF
. TRBJ2-2 . TRBV2 TGTGCCAGAGGCGCAGGGCCGTCGAACACCGGGGAGCTGTTTTTT CARGAGPSNTGELFF
. TRBJ2-1 . TRBV9 TGTGCCAGCAGCCCGGCGACTCTCTACAATGAGCAGTTCTTC CASSPATLYNEQFF
. TRBJ2-3 . TRBV14 TGTGCCAGCAGCCAAGATGGTAGGGATACGCAGTATTTT CASSQDGRDTQYF
. TRBJ2-7 . TRBV28 TGTGCCAGCAGAGTTTCAGGTTCCTACGAGCAGTACTTC CASRVSGSYEQYF
few TRBJ2-1 TRBD2 TRBV5-4 TGTGCCAGCAGCTTGGGGCTAGCGGGGGATAGTGAGCAGTTCTTC CASSLGLAGDSEQFF
. TRBJ2-3 TRBD2 TRBV25-1 TGTGCCAGCCAGCTTAGGCGGGAGGGATCCACGCAGTATTTT CASQLRREGSTQYF
. TRBJ1-5 . TRBV19 TGTGCCAGTAGTGCGGTAGACGGCGACTATAGCAATCAGCCCCAGCATTTT CASSAVDGDYSNQPQHF
. TRBJ2-7 . TRBV7-9 TGTGCCAGCAGCTTTGGTTTCGGAAGCGCCATCGAGCAGTACTTC CASSFGFGSAIEQYF
. TRBJ1-5 . TRBV28 TGTGCCAGCAGCGTGACGGCTAGGAATCAGCCCCAGCATTTT CASSVTARNQPQHF
. TRBJ1-5 . TRBV6-1 TGTGCCAGCAGTGAATACGGGACACGTTATAGCAATCAGCCCCAGCATTTT CASSEYGTRYSNQPQHF
. TRBJ2-7 . TRBV7-2 TGTGCCAGCAGCTTACGTATCTACGAGCAGTACTTC CASSLRIYEQYF
few TRBJ1-2 . TRBV6-4 TGTGCCAGCAGTGAAAAGGAATTCCCTCATGGCTACACCTTC CASSEKEFPHGYTF
. TRBJ2-7 TRBD1 TRBV5-4 TGTGCCAGCAGCGTTCAGGGGGTCGAGCAGTACTTC CASSVQGVEQYF
. TRBJ2-7 . TRBV4-2 TGTGCCAGCAGCCCACCACGGGGTGATGGAGGGGGCTACGAGCAGTACTTC CASSPPRGDGGGYEQYF
. TRBJ1-5 . TRBV5-3 TGTGCCAGAAGCTTGGCCGAGCCCCAGCATTTT CARSLAEPQHF
few TRBJ1-2 . TRBV7-9 TGTGCCAGCAGCTTAGGGAGACAGGAATCAATCTATGGCTACACCTTC CASSLGRQESIYGYTF
few TRBJ2-6 . TRBV4-1 TGCGCCAGCAGCCTATCCGGACAGATCCGAACTGGGGCCAACGTCCTGACTTTC CASSLSGQIRTGANVLTF
. TRBJ2-5 TRBD2 TRBV2 TGTGCCAGCAGTTGGACTAGCGGGGGGGCGGAGACCCAGTACTTC CASSWTSGGAETQYF
. TRBJ1-1 . TRBV6-6 TGTGCCAGCAGTTACCTGACGGGGAACACTGAAGCTTTCTTT CASSYLTGNTEAFF
medium-sized TRBJ1-5 TRBD1 TRBV2 TGTGCCAGCAGTGGACAGGGAGGGGATCAGCCCCAGCATTTT CASSGQGGDQPQHF
. TRBJ1-2 . TRBV7-9 TGTGCCAGCAGCTTAGCCCGGGAAGGCGGCTACACCTTC CASSLAREGGYTF
. TRBJ2-7 . TRBV7-3 TGTGCCAGCAGCTTACAGGGCGGCTCCTACGAGCAGTACTTC CASSLQGGSYEQYF
. TRBJ2-5 TRBD1 TRBV5-1 TGCGCCAGCAGCGGGGGACAGGACCAAGAGACCCAGTACTTC CASSGGQDQETQYF
. TRBJ2-6 . TRBV18 TGTGCCAGCTCAGGACAGTCCTCTGGGGCCAACGTCCTGACTTTC CASSGQSSGANVLTF
. TRBJ1-1 . TRBV27 TGTGCCAGCAGCCCTCTCGTCGTCAGGGGTATCAAAGGGAGCACTGAAGCTTTCTTT CASSPLVVRGIKGSTEAFF
. TRBJ2-3 . TRBV11-3 TGTGCCAGCAGCTTAGGGGGGGAGAGCACAGATACGCAGTATTTT CASSLGGESTDTQYF
. TRBJ1-2 TRBD1 TRBV4-2 TGTGCCAGCAGCCCGAGACAGGGGGCAAACTATGGCTACACCTTC CASSPRQGANYGYTF